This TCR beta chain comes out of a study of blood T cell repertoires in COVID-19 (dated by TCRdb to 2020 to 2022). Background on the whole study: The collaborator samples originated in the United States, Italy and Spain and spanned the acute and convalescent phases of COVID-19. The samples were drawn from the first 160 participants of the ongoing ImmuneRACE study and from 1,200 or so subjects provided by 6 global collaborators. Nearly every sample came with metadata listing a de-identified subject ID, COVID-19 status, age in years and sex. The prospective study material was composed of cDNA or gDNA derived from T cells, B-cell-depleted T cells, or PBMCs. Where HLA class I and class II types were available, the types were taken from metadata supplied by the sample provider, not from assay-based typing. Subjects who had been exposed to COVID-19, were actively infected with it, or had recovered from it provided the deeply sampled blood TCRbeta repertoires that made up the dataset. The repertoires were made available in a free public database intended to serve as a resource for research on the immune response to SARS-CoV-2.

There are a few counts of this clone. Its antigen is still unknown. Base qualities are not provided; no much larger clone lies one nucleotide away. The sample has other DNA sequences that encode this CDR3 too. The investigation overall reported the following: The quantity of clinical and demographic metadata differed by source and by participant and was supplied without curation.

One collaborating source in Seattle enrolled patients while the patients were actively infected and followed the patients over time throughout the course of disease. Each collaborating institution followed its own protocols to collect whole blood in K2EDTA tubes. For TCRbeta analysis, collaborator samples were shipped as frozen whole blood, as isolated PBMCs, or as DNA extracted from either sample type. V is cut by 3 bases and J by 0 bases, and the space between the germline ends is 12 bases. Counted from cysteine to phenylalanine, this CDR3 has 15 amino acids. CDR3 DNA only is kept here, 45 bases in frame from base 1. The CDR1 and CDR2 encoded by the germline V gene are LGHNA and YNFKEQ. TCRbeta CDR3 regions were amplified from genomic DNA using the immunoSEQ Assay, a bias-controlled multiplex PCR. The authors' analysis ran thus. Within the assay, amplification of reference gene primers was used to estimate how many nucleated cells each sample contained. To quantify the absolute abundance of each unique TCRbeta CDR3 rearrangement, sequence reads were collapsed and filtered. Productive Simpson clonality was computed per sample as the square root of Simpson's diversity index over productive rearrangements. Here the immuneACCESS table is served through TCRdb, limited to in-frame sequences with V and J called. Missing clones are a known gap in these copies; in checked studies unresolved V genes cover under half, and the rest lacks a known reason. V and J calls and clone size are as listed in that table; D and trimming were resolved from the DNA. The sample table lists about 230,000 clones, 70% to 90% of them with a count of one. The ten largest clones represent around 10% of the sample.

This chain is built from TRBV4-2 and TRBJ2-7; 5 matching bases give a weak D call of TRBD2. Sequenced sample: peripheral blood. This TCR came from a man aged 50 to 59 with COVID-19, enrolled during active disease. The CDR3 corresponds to CASSQTSGSSYEQYF. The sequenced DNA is TGTGCCAGCAGCCAGACCAGCGGAAGCTCCTACGAGCAGTACTTC.